This record concerns one TCR beta chain sequence. This specimen comes from a study of blood T cell repertoires in COVID-19. Looking at the study overall: The analysed material was cDNA or gDNA that came from T cells, B-cell-depleted T cells, or PBMCs.

CDR1 is KGHSH and CDR2 is LQKENI in the germline V gene. V lost 1 base and J lost 12; bases outside the gene matches: 9. This CDR3 spans 15 amino acids. Data came from immunoSEQ multiplex PCR; TCRdb stores just in-frame clones and leaves some out. The data contain about 52,000 clones, around 85% of them singletons. This receptor was taken from a human donor in a cohort sampled during active COVID-19. The chain employs TRBV18 and TRBJ1-6; 7 bases map to TRBD1. The sample was peripheral blood. CDR3 DNA sequence: TGTGCCAGCTCACCACAGGGGGCCCTAAACAAACCCCTCCACTTT. Protein sequence: CASSPQGALNKPLHF. Using reference TRBV18 and TRBJ1-6 for the parts outside the CDR3, the full variable domain is NAGVMQNPRHLVRRRGQEARLRCSPMKGHSHVYWYRQLPEEGLKFMVYLQKENIIDESGMPKERFSAEFPKEGPSILRIQQVVRGDSAAYFCASSPQGALNKPLHFGNGTRLTVT.